This T cell receptor (beta chain) is from a study of OX40 agonist ivuxolimab in advanced cancers. Regarding the study in general: Ivuxolimab, which targeted the costimulatory receptor OX40 (CD134), was an agonistic, fully human IgG2 monoclonal antibody. Intravenous ivuxolimab was administered to patients every 2 weeks at six dose levels: 0.01, 0.1, 0.3, 1.5, 3 and 10 mg/kg. Among the 50 to 55 dose-escalation patients, around 19 had hepatocellular carcinoma, about 15 melanoma, 9 renal cell carcinoma and 9 head and neck cancer. In the dose-escalation cohort, 82.7% of patients were male, and the mean age was about 55 years, with a range of about 23 to 85. Patients were allowed to have had prior anti-PD-1, anti-PD-L1 or anti-CTLA-4 therapy, and less than 45% of the dose-escalation patients had previously received checkpoint inhibitors. Partial responses were achieved by three dose-escalation patients, of whom one had hepatocellular carcinoma and two had cutaneous melanoma. Peripheral TCRbeta sequencing aimed to test whether ivuxolimab altered TCR sequence diversity and caused clonal T-cell expansion. The monotherapy dose-escalation portion (N of about 57 patients) of the phase I ivuxolimab trial is reported in the paper. Beyond this particular receptor, the publication reports: On average, CD8+ T cells showed more expanded clones than CD4+ T cells after ivuxolimab. In the 0.1-3.0 mg/kg groups, partial responders were among the patients with the lowest normalized peripheral clonal expansion, particularly in CD8+ T cells. At doses of 0.1 to 3.0 mg/kg, clonal expansion of both CD4+ and CD8+ T cells in blood was seen between baseline and week 6. The antigen specificity of the peripheral T cells that underwent clonal expansion was not determined. Low levels of normalized T-cell clonal expansion were also shown by some nonresponding patients.

About this clone itself: Which antigen it targets is not known. Base quality data are lacking; no much larger clone is found one base away.

The germline V gene encodes CDR1 LGHNA and CDR2 YSLEER. V trim: 2 bases; J trim: 5 bases; unmatched bases: 3. From the cysteine up to the phenylalanine, the CDR3 has a length of 14 residues. Only the CDR3 region is kept as DNA, spanning 42 bases read in frame from base 1. For sequencing of the TCRbeta CDR3 region, genomic DNA was extracted from the sorted cells. TCRbeta CDR3 regions were sequenced using the immunoSEQ Assay. Here the immuneACCESS table is served through TCRdb, limited to in-frame sequences with V and J called. Missing clones are a known gap in these copies; in checked studies unresolved V genes cover under half, and the rest lacks a known reason. The sample has approximately 45,000 clones on record, roughly 86% of them singletons. The ten top clones hold 18% of the sample. The trial excluded patients who had a history of autoimmune disease or who were on systemic immunosuppression. Peripheral blood for TCR sequencing was collected from all dose cohorts at baseline, on cycle 4 day 1, and on cycle 7 day 1. The samples were drawn from a first-in-human, open-label, multicenter phase I dose-escalation trial of ivuxolimab. Adults with locally advanced or metastatic melanoma, renal cell carcinoma, hepatocellular carcinoma or head and neck squamous cell carcinoma were enrolled in the trial. Before TCR sequencing, CD4+ and CD8+ T cells were separately sorted from peripheral blood.

Sequencing used CD4+ or CD8+ T cells sorted from blood, obtained in a trial of the OX40 agonist ivuxolimab. The rearranged segments are TRBV4-3 and TRBJ2-7; the junction holds 10 bases that match TRBD1. This TCR came from an adult with an advanced solid tumor such as melanoma, head and neck, liver or kidney cancer. The CDR3: CASSQSGTGDEQYF. The DNA reads TGCGCCAGCAGCCAATCTGGGACAGGGGACGAGCAGTACTTC.